Below, 24 T cell receptor beta chains from the same sample are listed, as sequenced in a study of CD8+CD57+ T cells in acquired aplastic anemia (dated 2018 in TCRdb). TCRdb records Illumina HiSeq 2000 as the sequencer. Profiling of TCR beta VDJ combinations and CDR3 sequences used genomic DNA as the template. TCRdb redid the processing of the public reads, applying fastp at Q25 and MiXCR, and retained in-frame beta chains. Records with the same CDR3 protein are collapsed into one entry carrying the most frequent genes and DNA. Present in this sample are some 410,000 distinct CDR3 sequences, 55% to 75% of which were seen just once. Of the sample, 4% is held by the ten largest clones. Sequencing was done on a sample of sorted CD4+, CD8+, or CD8+CD57+ T cells (not recorded which) from PBMCs. The receptor set was obtained from a human donor in good health, serving as a control.

Note on this clonotype: An end of the junction differs from the germline gene, which may be a read error. The chain employs TRBV15 and TRBJ2-7, with D perhaps TRBD1 or TRBD2 (7 bases each). This CDR3 region has 14 residues. From germline, CDR1 is LNHNV and CDR2 YYDKDF (reference sequence). CDR3 protein: CASSRGGLVYEQYF. DNA for the CDR3: TGTGCCAGCAGCAGGGGGGGGCTAGTCTACGAGCAGTACTTC. Complete variable domain (other parts from reference TRBV15 and TRBJ2-7): DAMVIQNPRYQVTQFGKPVTLSCSQTLNHNVMYWYQQKSSQAPKLLFHYYDKDFNNEADTPDNFQSRRPNTSFCFLDIRSPGLGDTAMYLCASSRGGLVYEQYFGPGTRLTVT.

The V call is TRBV12-3 or TRBV12-4, the J call TRBJ1-5; tentative D call: TRBD1 (5 bases). Trimming shortened V by 5 bases and J by 5 bases, and 13 bases separated the two germline ends. CDR3 length: 14 residues. The CDR3 nucleotides read TGTGCCAGCAGTGAAGGACATCCAGATCAGCCCCAGCATTTT. Encoded protein: CASSEGHPDQPQHF.

Turning to this clonotype: One end of the junction does not line up with germline, which may come from a read error. The chain recombines TRBV7-8 with TRBJ2-7; 12 bases map to TRBD2. The CDR3 loop spans 14 amino acids. Germline V gene sequence: CDR1 SGHVS, CDR2 FQNEAQ. CDR3: CASSSSGGARTYEF. Written as DNA, the CDR3 is TGTGCCAGCAGCTCTAGCGGGGGGGCCCGAACCTACGAGTTC.

The table lists this clonotype with many counts. V and J are TRBV7-8 and TRBJ1-5, with D possibly being TRBD1 (5 bases). This CDR3 is built from 13 residues. V shed 5 bases and J shed 5 bases, with 10 bases lying between them. Germline-derived CDR1 and CDR2 are SGHVS and FQNEAQ. The CDR3, as DNA: TGTGCCAGCAGCGACAGAAAGTATCAGCCCCAGCATTTT. This encodes CASSDRKYQPQHF.

The DNA of the CDR3 is TGTGCCAGCAGTTCTAAACAGGGGGGGGTCTATGGCTACACCTTC. Translating it yields CASSSKQGGVYGYTF. The rearrangement joins TRBV12-3 or TRBV12-4 to TRBJ1-2, with 8 positions matching TRBD1. The ends lost 4 bases at V and 4 bases at J; junction bases unmatched: 8. This CDR3 comprises 15 residues.

The chain recombines TRBV9 with TRBJ2-2; D possibly uses TRBD1 or TRBD2 (5 bases each). From germline, CDR1 is SGDLS and CDR2 YYNGEE. V was trimmed by 2 bases and J by 14 bases, leaving 22 bases between them. The length of the CDR3 is 15 residues. The CDR3 bases are TGTGCCAGCAGCGTCGGGCCCGGGTCTGAAGGGACCCTGTTTTTT. Translating gives CASSVGPGSEGTLFF.

The chain recombines TRBV5-1 with TRBJ1-6, with D possibly matching TRBD1 (5 bases). Germline CDR1 and CDR2: SGHRS and YFSETQ. The CDR3 runs to 14 residues. V dropped 0 bases and J dropped 10 bases, with 11 bases sitting between them. The CDR3 loop is CASSLAGFDSPLHF. CDR3 nucleotides: TGCGCCAGCAGCTTGGCAGGGTTTGACTCACCCCTCCACTTT.

This clonotype was seen more than once but under ten times. The junction does not match germline at one end; this may be a read error. Here the CDR3 reads CANSYPRQGNTEALF. CDR3 sequence (DNA): TGTGCCAACAGTTACCCGAGGCAGGGGAACACTGAAGCTCTCTTT. The V gene is TRBV10-3, the J gene TRBJ1-1, with a possible D match to TRBD1 (6 bases). CDR1 and CDR2 from the germline V gene are ENHRY and SYGVKD. CDR3 length: 15 residues.

The chain links TRBV2 to TRBJ1-2; D perhaps matches TRBD1 (5 bases). Germline lookup yields CDR1 SNHLY and CDR2 FYNNEI. Trimming took off 5 bases at V and 0 bases at J, with 19 bases between the two ends. The CDR3 is 17 amino acids. CDR3 nucleotides: TGTGCCAGCAGTTACGGCCGCGGGGCCTTAGCTAACTATGGCTACACCTTC. This encodes CASSYGRGALANYGYTF.

This clonotype has a single count. The chain has TRBV7-2 and TRBJ1-1, with 10 bases fitting TRBD1. Germline V gene data show CDR1 as SGHTA and CDR2 as FQGNSA. J lost 4 bases, V lost 6 bases, and 8 bases had no gene match. CDR3 length: 15 amino acids. CDR3 sequence (DNA): TGTGCCAGCAGTACCGGGACAGGGGCCCCCACTGAAGCTTTCTTT. Translating gives CASSTGTGAPTEAFF.

The sample holds a few counts of this clonotype. A much larger clonotype is one base distant, so this may be a read error. The chain carries TRBV7-2 and TRBJ1-3; D gene uncertain. The germline gives CDR1 SGHTA, CDR2 FQGNSA. The CDR3 is 15 amino acids. The CDR3 reads CASSAQSFSGDTIYF. In nucleotides, the CDR3 is TGTGCCAGCAGCGCACAGAGTTTCTCTGGAGACACCATATATTTT.

The chain employs TRBV7-2 and TRBJ2-7, with D unresolved. TRBJ2-1 matches the DNA end more closely, so the J call is doubtful. CDR1 and CDR2 from the germline V gene are SGHTA and FQGNSA. The CDR3 sequence is 14 residues long. CDR3 bases: TGTGCCAGCAGCTTAGTTCCCGAGCCCTACGACCAGTTCTTC. This gives the protein CASSLVPEPYDQFF.

This clonotype has ten or more counts. The chain carries TRBV7-2 and TRBJ1-1, with D possibly matching TRBD1 (5 bases). The CDR3 is 14 amino acids. V was clipped by 1 base and J by 5 bases, with 11 bases between them. Germline CDR1 reads SGHTA; CDR2 reads FQGNSA. CDR3 loop: CASSLGGGVTEAFF. In nucleotides, the CDR3 is TGTGCCAGCAGCTTAGGAGGAGGGGTTACTGAAGCTTTCTTT.

A note on this clonotype: A single base separates this from a much larger clone, so it may be a read error. The chain recombines TRBV12-3 or TRBV12-4 with TRBJ1-1; D gene unclear. The CDR3 is 13 amino acids. Trimming removed 5 bases at V and 7 bases at J, with 14 bases between. The CDR3 loop is CASSQSGTFEAFF. CDR3 in DNA: TGTGCCAGCAGTCAATCGGGCACTTTTGAAGCTTTCTTT.

The rearrangement joins TRBV7-2 to TRBJ2-7, with TRBD1 matching 7 bases. CDR3 length: 16 amino acids. Germline CDR1 reads SGHTA; CDR2 reads FQGNSA. V gave up 5 bases and J gave up 7 bases; unmatched junction bases: 17. CDR3 nucleotides: TGTGCCAGCAGCGCCGGCGCCGGGTCAGGGGGTGGGGAGCAGTACTTC. It is translated as CASSAGAGSGGGEQYF.

The chain joins TRBV5-1 to TRBJ1-2, with D perhaps TRBD1 (5 bases). Per germline, CDR1 SGHRS and CDR2 YFSETQ. Trimming pared 4 bases from V and 6 bases from J, leaving 10 bases between. The CDR3 contains 12 residues. The CDR3 DNA follows: TGCGCCAGCAGCATAGAAGGGGATGGCTACACCTTC. Protein product: CASSIEGDGYTF. The full variable domain, in which reference TRBV5-1 and TRBJ1-2 provide the parts outside the CDR3, is KAGVTQTPRYLIKTRGQQVTLSCSPISGHRSVSWYQQTPGQGLQFLFEYFSETQRNKGNFPGRFSGRQFSNSRSEMNVSTLELGDSALYLCASSIEGDGYTFGSGTRLTVV.

The chain joins TRBV7-2 to TRBJ1-5; D may be TRBD1 (5 bases). V was shortened by 5 bases and J by 15 bases, with 23 bases between the two germline ends. The CDR3 length is 14 residues. The germline CDR1 and CDR2 sequences are SGHTA and FQGNSA. The CDR3 spells CASSAQGGDQLLHF. The CDR3 bases are TGTGCCAGCAGCGCCCAGGGTGGGGATCAGCTCCTGCATTTT. Full variable domain (remainder filled in from reference TRBV7-2 and TRBJ1-5): GAGVSQSPSNKVTEKGKDVELRCDPISGHTALYWYRQSLGQGLEFLIYFQGNSAPDKSGLPSDRFSAERTGGSVSTLTIQRTQQEDSAVYLCASSAQGGDQLLHFGDGTRLSIL.

This clonotype is a singleton in its sample. The chain carries TRBV20-1 and TRBJ2-7; D possibly corresponds to TRBD1 (6 bases). The germline gives CDR1 DFQATT, CDR2 SNEGSKA (reference sequence). The CDR3 length is 13 residues. CDR3 nucleotides: TGCAGCGTTGTAGGACAGAGTTTAAGCGAGCAGTACTTC. Amino acid sequence: CSVVGQSLSEQYF.

J is TRBJ2-7 and V is TRBV7-8; no firm D call. CDR3 length equals 14 residues. The V end was cut by 5 bases, the J end by 6 bases, with 17 bases between. Germline lookup yields CDR1 SGHVS and CDR2 FQNEAQ. The CDR3 DNA reads as TGTGCCAGCAGCCCGCGCGCCGAGAAAGGCGAGCAGTACTTC. Its protein is CASSPRAEKGEQYF.

This clonotype was recorded at least ten times. The chain is built from TRBV5-1 and TRBJ1-2; 7 bases agree with TRBD1. The length of the CDR3 is 15 residues. Germline assignment: CDR1 SGHRS and CDR2 YFSETQ. Trimming at V came to 4 bases and at J to 4 bases, leaving 10 bases not matched to a gene. The CDR3 DNA reads TGCGCCAGCAGCGCCCAGGGAGGGGGCGGCTATGGCTACACCTTC. Translated: CASSAQGGGGYGYTF.

The chain has TRBV15 and TRBJ1-2, with 11 bases that match TRBD1. Per the germline V gene, CDR1 is LNHNV and CDR2 is YYDKDF (reference sequence). The V gene end was trimmed by 5 bases and the J gene end by 3 bases; junction bases not matched to a gene: 2. This CDR3 region has 14 residues. The CDR3 sequence is CATSGDRGDYGYTF. The CDR3, as DNA: TGTGCCACCAGCGGGGACAGGGGGGACTATGGCTACACCTTC.

This clonotype was detected ten times or more. The CDR3 DNA follows: TGCAGTGCTAGAGCCCCATCGTACACTGAAGCTTTCTTT. Amino acids: CSARAPSYTEAFF. V usage is TRBV20-1 and J usage is TRBJ1-1; D remains unclear. V was trimmed by 1 base and J by 3 bases, leaving 9 bases between them. The germline CDR1 and CDR2 sequences are DFQATT and SNEGSKA (reference sequence). This CDR3 has 13 residues.

This clonotype occurred many times. CDR3 sequence: CASSGGTYSYEQYF. The DNA of the CDR3 is TGCGCCAGCAGCGGAGGGACTTATTCTTACGAGCAGTACTTC. The chain employs TRBV5-1 and TRBJ2-7; the D gene is possibly TRBD2 (6 bases). The CDR3 runs to 14 residues. Germline assignment: CDR1 SGHRS and CDR2 YFSETQ. Trimming took 4 bases from V and 4 from J, leaving 15 bases between them.

This chain uses TRBV2 with TRBJ2-7; TRBD1 is a possible D gene (6 bases). The length of the CDR3 is 12 residues. Germline CDR1 reads SNHLY; CDR2 reads FYNNEI. V lost 8 bases, J lost 3 bases, and 11 bases lay in between. As DNA, the CDR3 is TGTGCCAGCTGGACAGAGTACTACGAGCAGTACGTC. Protein sequence: CASWTEYYEQYV.